In its sample, the clone carrying this T cell receptor (beta chain) was seen a few times. This sample stems from a study of blood T cell repertoires in COVID-19. Study details: Sites across the United States, Italy and Spain contributed samples from acute and convalescent COVID-19. PBMCs, B-cell-depleted T cells, or T cells were the source of the cDNA or gDNA that made up the material.

Germline values: CDR1 MDHEN, CDR2 SYDVKM. V gave up 3 bases and J gave up 2 bases, with 14 bases separating them. The CDR3 extends over 15 amino acids. Study processing details: Estimation of nucleated cell counts relied on the amplification of reference gene primers. TCRdb keeps only in-frame clones here, not all; method: immunoSEQ multiplex PCR. From that table come the V and J calls and clone size; the DNA was used to work out D and trimming. The sample carries about 280,000 clones, 75% to 90% recorded once. The chain combines TRBV28 with TRBJ2-7, with D possibly being TRBD2 (5 bases). Specimen: peripheral blood. The TCR was taken from a woman aged 25-40 years who had recovered from COVID-19. This CDR3 reads CASSFVEAGAYEQYF. CDR3 in DNA: TGTGCCAGCAGTTTTGTGGAGGCTGGAGCCTACGAGCAGTACTTC.